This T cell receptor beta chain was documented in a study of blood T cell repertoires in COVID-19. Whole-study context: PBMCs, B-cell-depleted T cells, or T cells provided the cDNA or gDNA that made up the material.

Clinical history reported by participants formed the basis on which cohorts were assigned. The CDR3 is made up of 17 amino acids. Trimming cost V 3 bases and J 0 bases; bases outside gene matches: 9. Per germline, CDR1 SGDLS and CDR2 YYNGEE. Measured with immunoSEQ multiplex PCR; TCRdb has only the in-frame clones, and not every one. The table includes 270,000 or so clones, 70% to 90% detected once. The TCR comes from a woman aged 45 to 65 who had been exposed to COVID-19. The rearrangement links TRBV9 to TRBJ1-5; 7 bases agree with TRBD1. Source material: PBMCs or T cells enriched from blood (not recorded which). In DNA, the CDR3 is TGTGCCAGCAGCGCAAGGTGGGGGACAGTTAGCAATCAGCCCCAGCATTTT. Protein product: CASSARWGTVSNQPQHF.